Listed here are 2 T cell receptor beta chains from one sample, sequenced in a study of naive and memory T cell subsets. Notes on the study in general: Possibly reflecting memory cells re-expressing CD45RA, a few larger clonotypes occurred in naive repertoires, especially CD8.

An equimolar mix of two oligonucleotides served as the beta constant-region primer for TRBC1 and TRBC2. The ligated cDNA underwent four PCR rounds using SP2 and nested alpha and beta constant-region primers. TCRdb re-derived calls from the UMI-ligation and nested PCR reads in MiXCR, one entry per CDR3 protein. The sample includes 150,000 or so distinct CDR3 sequences, 22% of them seen just once. No antigens are known for them. Sequences were obtained from naive CD4+ T cells from blood. The receptors here all came from a human donor in good health.

This clonotype was recorded a few times. V is TRBV29-1 and J is TRBJ2-1; 11 nucleotides match TRBD1. Germline CDR1 SQVTM, CDR2 ANQGSEA. J gave up 8 bases and V 6 bases, and 9 bases lay outside the gene matches. The CDR3 runs to 14 residues. The CDR3 nucleotides are TGCAGCGTGAAACCGGGACAGGGGGGCCATGAGCAGTTCTTC. It encodes CSVKPGQGGHEQFF.

The chain combines TRBV15 with TRBJ2-6; D is unresolved. Per germline, CDR1 LNHNV and CDR2 YYDKDF (reference sequence). V was pared by 1 base and J by 0 bases, with 4 bases between. The CDR3 contains 15 residues. The CDR3 bases are TGTGCCACCAGCAGAGGCGGCTCTGGGGCCAACGTCCTGACTTTC. It codes for CATSRGGSGANVLTF.